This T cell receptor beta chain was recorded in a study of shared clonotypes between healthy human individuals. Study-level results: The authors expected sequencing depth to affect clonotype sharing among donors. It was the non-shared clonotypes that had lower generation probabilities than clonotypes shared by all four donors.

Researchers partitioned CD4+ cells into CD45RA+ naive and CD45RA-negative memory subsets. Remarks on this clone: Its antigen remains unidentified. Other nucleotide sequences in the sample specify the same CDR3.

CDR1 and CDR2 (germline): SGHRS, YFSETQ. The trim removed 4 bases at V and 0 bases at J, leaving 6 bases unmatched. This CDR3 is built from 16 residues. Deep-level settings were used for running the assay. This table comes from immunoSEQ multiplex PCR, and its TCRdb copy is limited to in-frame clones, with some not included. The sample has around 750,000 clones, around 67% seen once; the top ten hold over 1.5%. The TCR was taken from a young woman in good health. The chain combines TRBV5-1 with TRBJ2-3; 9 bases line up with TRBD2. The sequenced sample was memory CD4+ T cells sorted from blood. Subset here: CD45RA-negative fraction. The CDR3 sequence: CASSAGGAPSTDTQYF. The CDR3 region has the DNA TGCGCCAGCAGCGCGGGGGGGGCGCCTAGCACAGATACGCAGTATTTT.